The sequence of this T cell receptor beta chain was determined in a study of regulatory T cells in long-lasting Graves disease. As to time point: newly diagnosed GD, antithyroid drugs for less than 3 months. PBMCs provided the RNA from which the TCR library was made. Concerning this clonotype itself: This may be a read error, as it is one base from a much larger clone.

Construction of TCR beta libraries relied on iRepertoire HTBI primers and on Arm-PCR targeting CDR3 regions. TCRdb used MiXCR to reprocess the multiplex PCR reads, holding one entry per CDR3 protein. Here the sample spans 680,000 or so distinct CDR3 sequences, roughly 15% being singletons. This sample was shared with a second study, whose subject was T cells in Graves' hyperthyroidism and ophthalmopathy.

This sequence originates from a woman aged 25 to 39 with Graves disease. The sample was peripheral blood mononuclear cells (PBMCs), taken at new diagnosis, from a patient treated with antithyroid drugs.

In DNA, the CDR3 is TGTGCCAGCAGTTTCAGGGATGGGGCCAACGTCCTGACTTTC. Protein product: CASSFRDGANVLTF. V and J are TRBV27 and TRBJ2-6; maybe TRBD1 (5 bases). Germline-derived CDR1 and CDR2 are MNHEY and SMNVEV (reference sequence). V lost 3 bases to trimming and J lost 3 bases, with 6 bases between them. The length of the CDR3 is 14 residues. The entire variable domain, with the rest obtained from reference TRBV27 and TRBJ2-6, is as follows: EAQVTQNPRYLITVTGKKLTVTCSQNMNHEYMSWYRQDPGLGLRQIYYSMNVEVTDKGDVPEGYKVSRKEKRNFPLILESPSPNQTSLYFCASSFRDGANVLTFGAGSRLTVL.